This record concerns one T cell receptor (beta chain) sequence. The data were taken from a study of T cells after yellow fever vaccination. The CDR3 extends over 14 amino acids. Trimming removed 1 base from V and 5 bases from J; junction bases left unmatched: 4. Looked up from germline, CDR1 is SGHTA and CDR2 is FQGNSA. Using its own MiXCR run on the 5' RACE reads, TCRdb lists one record per CDR3 protein. The sample includes approximately 550,000 distinct CDR3 sequences, roughly a fifth of them seen just once. The sample was PBMCs, taken 15 days after the yellow fever booster vaccination. The receptor comes from a man aged 25 to 45 who received the YFV17D yellow fever vaccine. This chain connects TRBV7-2 to TRBJ1-1; 7 bases align to TRBD1. In nucleotides, the CDR3 is TGTGCCAGCAGCTTAGGGCCCAGGGGGACTGAAGCTTTCTTT. Its translation: CASSLGPRGTEAFF.